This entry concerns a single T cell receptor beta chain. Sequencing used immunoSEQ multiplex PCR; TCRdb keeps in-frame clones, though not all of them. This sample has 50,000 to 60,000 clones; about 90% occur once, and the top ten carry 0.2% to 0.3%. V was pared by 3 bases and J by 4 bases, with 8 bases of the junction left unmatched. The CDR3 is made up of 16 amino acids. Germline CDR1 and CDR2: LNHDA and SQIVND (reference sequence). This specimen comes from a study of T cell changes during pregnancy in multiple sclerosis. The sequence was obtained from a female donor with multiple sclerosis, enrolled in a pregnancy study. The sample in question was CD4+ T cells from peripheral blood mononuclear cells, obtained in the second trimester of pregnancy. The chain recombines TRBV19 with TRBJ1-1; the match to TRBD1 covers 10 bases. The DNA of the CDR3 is TGTGCCAGTAGTATCCGGACAGGGGGTAGAGGCACTGAAGCTTTCTTT. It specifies CASSIRTGGRGTEAFF.